Shown below are 27 T cell receptor beta chains from a single sample sequenced in a study of blood T cells in healthy people across ages. Alongside a J-beta primer mix, a sample-barcoded 5' primer served in a second PCR lasting roughly 6 to 11 cycles. TCRdb re-called the 5' RACE reads through MiXCR, storing one row per CDR3 protein. Of roughly 730,000 distinct CDR3 sequences in the sample, around three fifths are singletons; the top ten hold roughly 25%. The sequenced sample consisted of blood. The receptors were sampled from a man between 40 and 49 years old in good health.

This clonotype was counted a few times. This chain links TRBV7-2 with TRBJ1-2; D possibly corresponds to TRBD1 (5 bases). The CDR3 extends over 14 amino acids. Germline CDR1 reads SGHTA; CDR2 reads FQGNSA. Trimming removed 5 bases at V and 8 bases at J, with 18 bases between. CDR3 in amino acids: CASSPRRGPGGYTF. Here the CDR3 DNA reads TGTGCCAGCAGCCCCCGAAGGGGCCCCGGGGGCTACACCTTC.

J is TRBJ2-5 and V is TRBV24-1, with D possibly matching TRBD1 (6 bases). The CDR3 consists of 14 residues. Germline V gene sequence: CDR1 KGHDR, CDR2 SFDVKD. The V end was cut by 3 bases, the J end by 1 base, with 8 bases between. The CDR3 DNA follows: TGTGCCACCAGTGATGGGGGCAGCCAAGAGACCCAGTACTTC. Protein sequence: CATSDGGSQETQYF.

This clonotype was seen just once. The gene calls are TRBV14 and TRBJ2-1; the match to TRBD1 covers 7 bases. J was trimmed by 8 bases and V by 1 base; bases with no gene match: 5. This CDR3 has 14 residues. The germline gives CDR1 SGHDN, CDR2 FVKESK. The CDR3, as DNA: TGTGCCAGCAGCCAAGTAGGGGGCGGAGATGAGCAGTTCTTC. It yields the protein CASSQVGGGDEQFF.

The genes are TRBV12-3 or TRBV12-4 and TRBJ2-7, with 7 bases fitting TRBD1. The CDR3 has 13 amino acids. V lost 7 bases and J lost 3; bases outside the gene matches: 6. The DNA of the CDR3 is TGTGCCAGCACCCTGGGACAGATCTACGAGCAGTACTTC. The encoded protein is CASTLGQIYEQYF.

The V and J genes are TRBV5-1 and TRBJ1-5; D is uncertain. Between the trimmed V and J ends, which lost 0 bases and 5 bases, there was a span of 9 bases. The CDR3 is 14 residues long. CDR1 is SGHRS and CDR2 is YFSETQ in the germline V gene. The CDR3 is CASSLDAGDQPQHF. Here the CDR3 DNA reads TGCGCCAGCAGCTTGGACGCTGGAGATCAGCCCCAGCATTTT.

This clonotype was recorded a few times. The chain employs TRBV28 and TRBJ2-6, with D possibly matching TRBD1 (6 bases). The germline V gene has CDR1 MDHEN and CDR2 SYDVKM. Trimming left V 3 bases short and J 0 bases short, with 24 bases between. This CDR3 region has 21 residues. As DNA, the CDR3 is TGTGCCAGCAGTTTCTCTGGACAGAGGACCGTCCCCTTCTCTGGGGCCAACGTCCTGACTTTC. Translating it yields CASSFSGQRTVPFSGANVLTF. Based on the CDR3 plus reference TRBV28 and TRBJ2-6, the full variable domain is DVKVTQSSRYLVKRTGEKVFLECVQDMDHENMFWYRQDPGLGLRLIYFSYDVKMKEKGDIPEGYSVSREKKERFSLILESASTNQTSMYLCASSFSGQRTVPFSGANVLTFGAGSRLTVL.

This clonotype was seen a few times. Here the CDR3 DNA reads TGTGCCAGCAGCTACTTGGTTGATCAGCCCCAGCATTTT. It encodes CASSYLVDQPQHF. The chain carries TRBV7-2 and TRBJ1-5; D not certain. The germline V gene has CDR1 SGHTA and CDR2 FQGNSA. The CDR3 has 13 residues. Trimming took off 4 bases at V and 5 bases at J, with 9 bases between the two ends.

This chain uses TRBV24-1 with TRBJ1-1; 7 nucleotides align to TRBD1. Germline V gene data show CDR1 as KGHDR and CDR2 as SFDVKD. The CDR3 consists of 16 residues. V was pared by 2 bases and J by 1 base, with 6 bases of the junction left unmatched. CDR3 region: CATSDSHRGGNTEAFF. In nucleotides, the CDR3 is TGTGCCACCAGTGATTCCCACAGGGGTGGGAACACTGAAGCTTTCTTT.

The sample holds a few counts of this clonotype. V and J are TRBV20-1 and TRBJ1-2, with 7 bases lining up with TRBD1. CDR1 is DFQATT, CDR2 SNEGSKA, per germline (reference sequence). With V trimmed by 5 bases and J by 4 bases, 16 bases remained unmatched. This CDR3 has 16 residues. The CDR3 loop is CSAVTGTAQSPYGYTF. The CDR3 nucleotides are TGCAGTGCTGTAACCGGGACAGCGCAATCGCCCTATGGCTACACCTTC.

This clonotype was observed a handful of times. V usage is TRBV10-3 and J usage is TRBJ1-1, with D hard to call. The CDR3 has 13 amino acids. V was cut by 4 bases and J by 6 bases, with 12 bases left in between. Germline V lookup: CDR1 ENHRY, CDR2 SYGVKD. Here the CDR3 reads CAISASTNPEAFF. CDR3 sequence (DNA): TGTGCCATCAGTGCGTCGACCAATCCTGAAGCTTTCTTT.

This clonotype has just a few counts. V usage is TRBV4-2 and J usage is TRBJ2-7; the match to TRBD2 covers 13 bases. The CDR3 spans 15 residues. Trimming took 0 bases from V and 10 from J; bases not matched to a gene: 6. Germline assignment: CDR1 LGHNA and CDR2 YNFKEQ. This CDR3 is CASSQDGTSGTPQYF. The CDR3 DNA sequence: TGTGCCAGCAGCCAAGATGGGACTAGCGGGACGCCCCAGTACTTC.

The J gene is TRBJ2-1, the V gene TRBV5-1; D not resolved. The ends were cut back, 0 bases at V and 2 bases at J, with 9 bases in the middle. Germline V CDR1 and CDR2: SGHRS, YFSETQ. This CDR3 region has 15 residues. The CDR3 is CASSLVEAPYNEQFF. CDR3 DNA: TGCGCCAGCAGCTTGGTAGAGGCGCCCTACAATGAGCAGTTCTTC.

This clonotype was seen only a few times. The chain couples TRBV2 to TRBJ2-7, with no clear D. This CDR3 comprises 15 residues. V lost 6 bases to trimming and J lost 2 bases, with 17 bases between them. Germline V gives CDR1 SNHLY, CDR2 FYNNEI. The DNA of the CDR3 is TGTGCCAGCAGCGCCCTAGACACGACAACCTACGAGCAGTACTTC. Its translation is CASSALDTTTYEQYF.

This clonotype was seen a single time. V gene TRBV7-2 combines with J gene TRBJ2-1; 7 bases align to TRBD2. J lost 9 bases, V lost 0 bases, and 17 bases had no gene match. The CDR3 has 18 residues. CDR1 is SGHTA, CDR2 FQGNSA, per germline. In DNA form, the CDR3 reads TGTGCCAGCAGCTTAGCGGGAAAGACGCCAGCGGGGTATAGTGAGCAGTTCTTC. Its protein is CASSLAGKTPAGYSEQFF. Supplemented by reference TRBV7-2 and TRBJ2-1, the full variable domain reads GAGVSQSPSNKVTEKGKDVELRCDPISGHTALYWYRQSLGQGLEFLIYFQGNSAPDKSGLPSDRFSAERTGGSVSTLTIQRTQQEDSAVYLCASSLAGKTPAGYSEQFFGPGTRLTVL.

V is TRBV4-2 and J is TRBJ2-2; 7 nucleotides agree with TRBD1. J lost 3 bases, V lost 1 base, and 8 bases had no gene match. This CDR3 is built from 17 residues. Germline assignment: CDR1 LGHNA and CDR2 YNFKEQ. The CDR3 region is CASSQGRDTGDTGELFF. The DNA of the CDR3 is TGTGCCAGCAGCCAAGGCCGGGACACAGGGGACACCGGGGAGCTGTTTTTT.

J is TRBJ2-7 and V is TRBV6-5; 7 bases match TRBD1. CDR3 length: 15 residues. V lost 6 bases and J lost 3; bases outside the gene matches: 11. Germline V lookup: CDR1 MNHEY, CDR2 SVGAGI. CDR3 sequence (DNA): TGTGCCAGCAGCTACAGGCCCGGGACAGTCTACGAGCAGTACTTC. Protein product: CASSYRPGTVYEQYF.

The chain has TRBV2 and TRBJ1-2; D gene unclear. Looked up from germline, CDR1 is SNHLY and CDR2 is FYNNEI. The germline V and J ends were trimmed by 7 bases and 2 bases, with 11 bases remaining between them. The CDR3 covers 13 residues. In nucleotides, the CDR3 is TGTGCCAGCAATGACGGCGGGAACTATGGCTACACCTTC. This codes for CASNDGGNYGYTF. The whole variable domain, filled in from reference TRBV2 and TRBJ1-2, reads EPEVTQTPSHQVTQMGQEVILRCVPISNHLYFYWYRQILGQKVEFLVSFYNNEISEKSEIFDDQFSVERPDGSNFTLKIRSTKLEDSAMYFCASNDGGNYGYTFGSGTRLTVV.

The V call is TRBV6-6, the J call TRBJ2-4; tentatively, D is TRBD1 (5 bases). Germline loops: CDR1 MNHNY, CDR2 SVGAGI (reference sequence). This CDR3 is 11 amino acids long. Deletions cut 8 bases from V and 5 bases from J, with 7 bases between. The CDR3 bases are TGTGCCAGCGGGGCCCAAAACATTCAGTACTTC. Translating it yields CASGAQNIQYF.

The rearrangement links TRBV7-3 to TRBJ2-2, with a tentative D call TRBD1 (5 bases). V was clipped by 5 bases and J by 5 bases, with 18 bases between them. CDR1 and CDR2 (germline): SGHTA, FQGTGA. The CDR3 sequence is 16 residues long. The CDR3 DNA reads TGTGCCAGCAGCCCCGATTCCGGACAACTTACCGGGGAGCTGTTTTTT. Encoded protein: CASSPDSGQLTGELFF. The whole variable domain, filled in from reference TRBV7-3 and TRBJ2-2, reads GAGVSQTPSNKVTEKGKYVELRCDPISGHTALYWYRQSLGQGPEFLIYFQGTGAADDSGLPNDRFFAVRPEGSVSTLKIQRTERGDSAVYLCASSPDSGQLTGELFFGEGSRLTVL.

V and J are TRBV19 and TRBJ2-2; possible D gene TRBD2, 5 bases. This CDR3 has 15 amino acids. In germline, CDR1 is LNHDA, CDR2 SQIVND (reference sequence). V gave up 5 bases and J gave up 7 bases, with 17 bases separating them. CDR3 DNA sequence: TGTGCCAGTAGTGTCGGGCGCGCTCGGGGCGGGGAGCTGTTTTTT. Its translation: CASSVGRARGGELFF.

The genes are TRBV18 and TRBJ1-1; D gene unclear. The CDR3 runs 15 residues. Germline assignment: CDR1 KGHSH and CDR2 LQKENI. V was clipped by 1 base and J by 1 base, with 10 bases between them. The CDR3, as DNA: TGTGCCAGCTCACCACTAACTTCAGGGAACACTGAAGCTTTCTTT. Amino acids: CASSPLTSGNTEAFF. Full variable domain (missing parts from reference TRBV18 and TRBJ1-1): NAGVMQNPRHLVRRRGQEARLRCSPMKGHSHVYWYRQLPEEGLKFMVYLQKENIIDESGMPKERFSAEFPKEGPSILRIQQVVRGDSAAYFCASSPLTSGNTEAFFGQGTRLTVV.

The genes are TRBV7-9 and TRBJ2-7, with 9 bases that match TRBD1. CDR3 length: 14 residues. J was trimmed by 3 bases and V by 5 bases; bases with no gene match: 5. Germline V CDR1 and CDR2: SEHNR, FQNEAQ (reference sequence). CDR3 amino acids: CASSLGTGRYEQYF. Written as DNA, the CDR3 is TGTGCCAGCAGCCTAGGGACAGGGCGCTACGAGCAGTACTTC.

The chain links TRBV20-1 to TRBJ2-5; 11 nucleotides line up with TRBD2. V trimming: 0 bases; J trimming: 0 bases; junction bases outside the gene matches: 12. The germline V gene encodes CDR1 DFQATT and CDR2 SNEGSKA (reference sequence). CDR3 size: 19 residues. This CDR3 is CSARDLWGTSGGNQETQYF. CDR3 sequence (DNA): TGCAGTGCTAGAGATCTCTGGGGTACTAGCGGGGGAAACCAAGAGACCCAGTACTTC.

V is TRBV20-1 and J is TRBJ2-7, with 8 bases fitting TRBD2. The CDR3 runs 14 residues. The junction had 12 bases not matched to a gene; V was cut back by 6 bases and J by 5 bases. CDR1 is DFQATT and CDR2 is SNEGSKA in the germline V gene (reference sequence). The CDR3 loop is CSARPREDPHEQYF. CDR3 bases: TGCAGTGCAAGACCGCGGGAGGATCCCCACGAGCAGTACTTC.

This clonotype was counted only a few times. The CDR3 DNA is TGTGCCAGCAGACCAAGCGTCAGTCACTCCTACGAGCAGTACTTC. It encodes CASRPSVSHSYEQYF. The chain is built from TRBV28 and TRBJ2-7; D gene uncertain. V lost 6 bases and J 0 bases, leaving 15 bases between the germline ends. The CDR3 covers 15 residues. Germline V lookup: CDR1 MDHEN, CDR2 SYDVKM.

The rearrangement links TRBV20-1 to TRBJ2-3; D gene ambiguous. Looked up from germline, CDR1 is DFQATT and CDR2 is SNEGSKA (reference sequence). The CDR3 extends over 14 amino acids. Trimming removed 1 base from V and 6 bases from J, with 14 bases in between. CDR3 nucleotides: TGCAGTGCTAGAGGAGTACAGCATTTTGATACGCAGTATTTT. It encodes CSARGVQHFDTQYF.

The chain recombines TRBV20-1 with TRBJ2-5; D not certain. The CDR3 extends over 11 amino acids. Germline CDR1 DFQATT, CDR2 SNEGSKA (reference sequence). V was trimmed by 4 bases and J by 5 bases, leaving 8 bases between them. The CDR3 loop reads CSATPGETQYF. The CDR3 DNA sequence: TGCAGTGCTACTCCCGGGGAGACCCAGTACTTC.